One TCR beta chain is described in this entry. This clone showed up just a few times. Its antigen target is currently unknown. No per-base quality is available; no much larger clone lies one base away. TCRbeta CDR3 regions were amplified from genomic DNA by means of the immunoSEQ Assay, a bias-controlled multiplex PCR. Processing in the source paper ran as follows. Within the assay, amplification of reference gene primers was used to estimate how many nucleated cells each sample contained. To quantify the absolute abundance of each unique TCRbeta CDR3 rearrangement, sequence reads were collapsed and filtered. For each sample, productive Simpson clonality was calculated as the square root of Simpson's diversity index over productive rearrangements. Sourced from immuneACCESS, this table was stored by TCRdb with only in-frame sequences that have V and J called. A share of the clones is absent; for the studies checked, an unresolved V gene accounts for under half, and the remainder has no known explanation. Clonal size and the V and J genes are those of that table, whereas D and trimming came from the DNA. Present in this sample are 100,000 to 150,000 clones, roughly 82% of which were seen just once. Of the sample, approximately 5% is held by the ten largest clones.

The data were obtained in a study of blood T cell repertoires in COVID-19 (dated by TCRdb to about 2020). With respect to the entire study: Collaborator samples came from the United States, Italy and Spain and covered acute and convalescent phases of COVID-19. The material from the prospective study consisted of cDNA or gDNA derived from T cells, B-cell-depleted T cells, or PBMCs. Subjects who had been exposed to COVID-19, were actively infected with it, or had recovered from it provided the deeply sampled blood TCRbeta repertoires that made up the dataset. The repertoires were released in a freely available public database intended as a resource for research on the immune response to SARS-CoV-2. Samples were obtained from the ongoing ImmuneRACE study (first 160 participants) and from 1,200 or so subjects provided by 6 global collaborators. The sample metadata nearly always contained a de-identified subject ID, COVID-19 status, age in years and sex. HLA class I and class II types, where available, came from metadata supplied by the sample provider rather than from assay-based typing.

Collaborating institutions collected whole blood in K2EDTA tubes following their own protocols. For TCRbeta analysis, collaborators shipped samples as frozen whole blood, isolated PBMCs, or DNA extracted from either of those sample types. Including the terminal cysteine and phenylalanine, the CDR3 comprises 13 residues. The DNA shown is the 39-base CDR3, in frame from base 1. CDR1 and CDR2, per the germline V gene (reference sequence), are SEHNR and FQNEAQ. Deletion took 4 bases off V and 4 bases off J, with a span of 10 bases between the germline ends. The investigation overall reported the following: The quantity of clinical and demographic metadata differed by source and by participant and was supplied without curation.

The chain uses TRBV7-9 and TRBJ1-2; no D gene is confidently identified. Sample: peripheral blood. This TCR came from a human donor in a cohort sampled during active COVID-19. The CDR3 in this case is CASSSGLFYGYTF. The sequenced DNA: TGTGCCAGCAGCTCTGGACTCTTCTATGGCTACACCTTC. Outside the CDR3, residues come from the reference TRBV7-9 and TRBJ1-2 proteins, so the full variable domain is: DTGVSQNPRHKITKRGQNVTFRCDPISEHNRLYWYRQTLGQGPEFLTYFQNEAQLEKSRLLSDRFSAERPKGSFSTLEIQRTEQGDSAMYLCASSSGLFYGYTFGSGTRLTVV.